The rows below give T cell receptor beta chains drawn from one sample of a study of OX40 agonist ivuxolimab in advanced cancers. This table comes from immunoSEQ multiplex PCR, and its TCRdb copy is limited to in-frame clones, with some not included. The sample lists tens of thousands of clones; approximately 90% were seen once. The input for sequencing was CD4+ or CD8+ T cells sorted from blood, taken in a trial of the OX40 agonist ivuxolimab. Source of these receptors: an adult with an advanced solid tumor such as melanoma, head and neck, liver or kidney cancer. CDR3s include the opening cysteine and the closing phenylalanine or tryptophan. A D gene is named only where the DNA matches it firmly. Size tells how often a clone was seen (once, few, many) or the class of an expanded clone, and some rows leave it out.

d_call	clone_size	j_call	v_call	cdr3_aa	cdr3_nt
TRBD1	NA	TRBJ1-4	TRBV5-6	CASSLTTGLGSEKLFF	TGTGCCAGCAGCCTAACGACAGGGTTGGGTAGTGAAAAACTGTTTTTT
NA	NA	TRBJ1-2	TRBV7-8	CASSLQGLSRDGYTF	TGTGCCAGCAGCTTACAAGGTCTCAGCCGGGATGGCTACACCTTC
NA	NA	TRBJ2-2	TRBV7-7	CASSPLGTGELFF	TGTGCTAGCAGCCCCCTCGGGACCGGGGAGCTGTTTTTT
NA	NA	TRBJ1-2	TRBV6-5	CASSPTGGHDYGYTF	TGTGCCAGCAGTCCGACCGGGGGCCACGATTATGGCTACACCTTC
NA	NA	TRBJ2-2	TRBV5-1	CASSLVRNTGELFF	TGCGCCAGCAGCTTGGTGCGGAACACCGGGGAGCTGTTTTTT
NA	once	TRBJ1-5	TRBV6-5	CASSYSPGQPQHF	TGTGCCAGCAGTTACTCGCCCGGGCAGCCCCAGCATTTT
TRBD2	NA	TRBJ2-7	TRBV27	CASSPYWGGNEQYF	TGTGCCAGCAGCCCTTACTGGGGAGGGAACGAGCAGTACTTC
TRBD1	NA	TRBJ2-7	TRBV6-1	CASSAIGQGIKYEQYF	TGTGCCAGCAGTGCGATCGGACAGGGCATTAAGTACGAGCAGTACTTC
TRBD1	NA	TRBJ2-5	TRBV5-8	CASSVGQKHETQYF	TGTGCCAGCAGCGTGGGACAGAAACACGAGACCCAGTACTTC
NA	once	TRBJ2-7	TRBV30	CAWERDGYEQYF	TGTGCCTGGGAACGGGACGGCTACGAGCAGTACTTC
NA	NA	TRBJ1-2	TRBV6-6	CASSLDAGYTF	TGTGCCAGCAGTCTCGACGCTGGCTACACCTTC
NA	NA	TRBJ1-1	TRBV10-3	CAISETGYLNTEAFF	TGTGCCATCAGTGAAACAGGGTACTTGAACACTGAAGCTTTCTTT
NA	NA	TRBJ1-3	TRBV4-3	CASSQDTGDGNTIYF	TGCGCCAGCAGCCAAGATACGGGTGACGGAAACACCATATATTTT
NA	NA	TRBJ2-5	TRBV7-2	CASSPSEGGQETQYF	TGTGCCAGCAGCCCCTCGGAGGGGGGCCAAGAGACCCAGTACTTC
NA	NA	TRBJ2-7	TRBV6-1	CASEGGRVYEQYF	TGTGCCAGTGAGGGGGGTAGGGTATACGAGCAGTACTTC
NA	NA	TRBJ1-4	TRBV5-6	CASSSLGPEKLFF	TGTGCCAGCAGCTCCCTAGGACCAGAAAAACTGTTTTTT
NA	NA	TRBJ2-2	TRBV19	CASSMLRAAGELFF	TGTGCCAGTAGTATGTTGCGCGCCGCCGGGGAGCTGTTTTTT
NA	once	TRBJ1-2	TRBV18	CASSPSQEDGYTF	TGTGCCAGCTCACCGAGTCAGGAGGATGGCTACACCTTC
NA	NA	TRBJ2-5	TRBV19	CASSIGVRGRLGQETQYF	TGTGCCAGTAGTATAGGGGTTCGCGGTCGTTTGGGGCAAGAGACCCAGTACTTC
NA	NA	TRBJ1-1	TRBV7-8	CASSLKTGTEAFF	TGTGCCAGCAGCTTAAAGACTGGCACTGAAGCTTTCTTT
TRBD1	NA	TRBJ2-2	TRBV2	CASRVQGAGTGELFF	TGTGCCAGCAGAGTACAGGGGGCGGGCACCGGGGAGCTGTTTTTT
TRBD1	NA	TRBJ1-1	TRBV12-5	CASGNTGGTEAFF	TGTGCTAGTGGGAATACAGGGGGCACTGAAGCTTTCTTT
NA	NA	TRBJ1-1	TRBV7-3	CASSTDSFPGLETEAFF	TGTGCCAGCAGCACGGACAGCTTTCCTGGTTTGGAAACTGAAGCTTTCTTT
TRBD2	NA	TRBJ2-7	TRBV19	CASRASGGSYEQYF	TGTGCCAGTAGGGCTAGCGGGGGATCCTACGAGCAGTACTTC
NA	few	TRBJ1-5	TRBV19	CASSTRTPQQGPQHF	TGTGCCAGTAGTACTAGGACGCCTCAACAGGGGCCCCAGCATTTT
NA	NA	TRBJ2-1	TRBV10-3	CAISESGGYNEQFF	TGTGCCATCAGTGAGTCTGGCGGGTACAATGAGCAGTTCTTC
NA	NA	TRBJ1-2	TRBV6-6	CASSSPTENYGYTF	TGTGCCAGCAGTTCTCCGACAGAAAACTATGGCTACACCTTC
NA	few	TRBJ1-1	TRBV20-1	CSAKSGFEAFF	TGCAGTGCCAAGTCGGGGTTTGAAGCTTTCTTT
NA	NA	TRBJ2-3	TRBV5-6	CASSLGRGGDTQYF	TGTGCCAGCAGCTTGGGTAGGGGTGGAGATACGCAGTATTTT